Listed here are 24 T cell receptor beta chains from one sample, sequenced in a study of blood T cell repertoires in COVID-19. Method: immunoSEQ multiplex PCR; TCRdb's copy keeps in-frame clones and lacks some. The sample includes 150,000 or so clones, about 89% seen only once; the top ten take 2.5% to 3%. Sequenced: peripheral blood. The receptors derive from a man between 60 and 75 years old with active or convalescent COVID-19.

The rearrangement links TRBV18 to TRBJ1-5; D not certain. This CDR3 contains 12 residues. The V end lost 6 bases, the J end lost 4 bases, and 7 bases lay between the germline ends. Germline V gene data show CDR1 as KGHSH and CDR2 as LQKENI. The CDR3: CASSAGNQPQHF. The CDR3 coding sequence is TGTGCCAGCTCTGCCGGGAATCAGCCCCAGCATTTT.

The J gene is TRBJ2-2, the V gene TRBV6-5; D gene unclear. CDR3 length: 14 amino acids. With 7 bases removed from V and 0 bases from J, the gap between germline ends came to 9 bases. Germline CDR1 and CDR2: MNHEY and SVGAGI. CDR3 loop: CASTPIANTGELFF. Here the CDR3 DNA reads TGTGCCAGCACCCCGATAGCGAACACCGGGGAGCTGTTTTTT.

The chain has TRBV24-1 and TRBJ2-3; the match to TRBD2 covers 7 bases. CDR3 length: 13 amino acids. CDR1 and CDR2 (germline): KGHDR, SFDVKD. V was pared by 7 bases and J by 4 bases, with 4 bases of the junction left unmatched. As DNA, the CDR3 is TGTGCCACCAGGGGGGGGGAGTCAGATACGCAGTATTTT. Protein: CATRGGESDTQYF.

The chain joins TRBV19 to TRBJ2-1; the match to TRBD2 covers 9 bases. The germline CDR1 and CDR2 sequences are LNHDA and SQIVND (reference sequence). The CDR3 is 16 amino acids. Germline trimming cut 7 bases from V and 9 bases from J; bases unmatched to any gene: 16. CDR3 sequence: CASIRSAGGPGSEQFF. DNA of the CDR3: TGTGCCAGTATCAGATCGGCGGGAGGGCCGGGTAGTGAGCAGTTCTTC.

The V and J genes are TRBV6-4 and TRBJ2-7, with TRBD2 as a possible D gene (7 bases). The germline V and J ends were trimmed by 7 bases and 5 bases, with 24 bases remaining between them. The germline V gene encodes CDR1 MRHNA and CDR2 SNTAGT. The CDR3 runs to 16 residues. Written as DNA, the CDR3 is TGTGCCAGCACTACCTCCGGGGGGCCATCTCCCCACGAGCAGTACTTC. Protein product: CASTTSGGPSPHEQYF.

This clone has just a few counts. The gene calls are TRBV6-5 and TRBJ2-2; 7 bases map to TRBD1. Looked up from germline, CDR1 is MNHEY and CDR2 is SVGAGI. V trimming: 11 bases; J trimming: 3 bases; junction bases outside the gene matches: 9. CDR3 length equals 14 residues. CDR3 in DNA: TGTGCCGGCTCTAGGACAGGAGACACCGGGGAGCTGTTTTTT. It specifies CAGSRTGDTGELFF.

V is TRBV6-2 or TRBV6-3 and J is TRBJ2-2; TRBD1 matches 8 bases. Germline assignment: CDR1 MNHEY and CDR2 SVGEGT. The CDR3 runs to 17 residues. V was pared by 1 base and J by 5 bases, with 9 bases of the junction left unmatched. CDR3 in DNA: TGTGCCAGCAGTTACTTTCCCGGACAGGGCTGGACCGGGGAGCTGTTTTTT. It encodes CASSYFPGQGWTGELFF.

This clone was seen a single time. The chain combines TRBV5-1 with TRBJ2-2, with TRBD2 matching over 9 bases. V was pared by 0 bases and J by 8 bases, with 5 bases of the junction left unmatched. The CDR3 covers 15 residues. Germline-derived CDR1 and CDR2 are SGHRS and YFSETQ. The CDR3 spells CASSLDLAGWGELFF. The CDR3 region has the DNA TGCGCCAGCAGCTTGGACCTAGCGGGATGGGGGGAGCTGTTTTTT.

The CDR3, as DNA: TGTGCCAGCAGTTCGTATCGGGACAGGGGCTATGGCTACACCTTC. This translates into CASSSYRDRGYGYTF. The gene calls are TRBV27 and TRBJ1-2, with 10 positions matching TRBD1. J was trimmed by 4 bases and V by 4 bases; bases with no gene match: 6. This CDR3 has 15 amino acids. Germline V gene data show CDR1 as MNHEY and CDR2 as SMNVEV (reference sequence).

V usage is TRBV21-1 and J usage is TRBJ2-7; the DNA was not used to check the table's D call, TRBD1. TRBV21-1 is an annotated pseudogene. This CDR3 is 14 amino acids long. The CDR3 is CASSKEQKKYEQYF. CDR3 sequence (DNA): TGTGCCAGCAGCAAAGAACAGAAAAAATACGAGCAGTACTTC.

V is TRBV19 and J is TRBJ1-1, with D hard to call. Trimming cost V 6 bases and J 4 bases, with 9 bases left between them. The CDR3 has 12 amino acids. CDR1 is LNHDA, CDR2 SQIVND, per germline (reference sequence). CDR3 sequence: CASRQSITEAFF. DNA of the CDR3: TGTGCCAGTAGACAGAGTATCACTGAAGCTTTCTTT.

V gene TRBV28 combines with J gene TRBJ1-5; tentative D call: TRBD1 (6 bases). V lost 7 bases and J lost 11, with 15 bases in between. Germline CDR1 reads MDHEN; CDR2 reads SYDVKM. The CDR3 sequence is 12 residues long. The CDR3 loop is CASTDRRGTQHF. The DNA of the CDR3 is TGTGCCAGCACCGACAGGCGAGGAACCCAGCATTTT.

The chain carries TRBV7-6 and TRBJ2-3, with a weak D call TRBD1 (6 bases). The germline V gene has CDR1 SGHVS and CDR2 FNYEAQ. The CDR3 covers 14 residues. V dropped 8 bases and J dropped 3 bases, with 15 bases sitting between them. The CDR3 protein is CASPPVQGTDTQYF. The CDR3 nucleotides are TGTGCCAGCCCCCCGGTACAGGGTACAGATACGCAGTATTTT.

The V gene is TRBV10-3, the J gene TRBJ1-5; D might be TRBD1 (6 bases). Germline V gene data show CDR1 as ENHRY and CDR2 as SYGVKD. V was clipped by 10 bases and J by 4 bases, with 17 bases between them. The CDR3 covers 14 residues. The CDR3 sequence is CATTLDSLNQPQHF. The CDR3 DNA is TGTGCCACCACGCTGGACAGCTTAAATCAGCCCCAGCATTTT.

The genes are TRBV18 and TRBJ2-2; 8 bases match TRBD1. CDR3 length: 15 amino acids. The germline CDR1 and CDR2 sequences are KGHSH and LQKENI. The trim removed 6 bases at V and 3 bases at J, leaving 6 bases unmatched. The CDR3 sequence: CASSQGQGHTGELFF. The CDR3 region has the DNA TGTGCCAGCTCGCAAGGACAGGGCCACACCGGGGAGCTGTTTTTT.

The sample holds a few counts of this clone. The chain has TRBV2 and TRBJ2-1; TRBD2 agrees at 11 bases. Looked up from germline, CDR1 is SNHLY and CDR2 is FYNNEI. The ends lost 8 bases at V and 6 bases at J; junction bases unmatched: 6. The CDR3 runs 14 residues. In nucleotides, the CDR3 is TGTGCCAGCCGACAAGGGACTAGCGGCAATGAGCAGTTCTTC. It encodes CASRQGTSGNEQFF.

This chain uses TRBV7-2 with TRBJ2-5, with TRBD2 as a possible D gene (6 bases). The germline gives CDR1 SGHTA, CDR2 FQGNSA. Trimming removed 3 bases at V and 5 bases at J, with 13 bases between. The CDR3 is made up of 14 amino acids. This CDR3 is CASSFYGGEETQYF. The CDR3, as DNA: TGTGCCAGCAGCTTTTACGGGGGAGAGGAGACCCAGTACTTC.

The chain couples TRBV30 to TRBJ2-7, with TRBD1 matching 10 bases. Germline V gene data show CDR1 as GTSNPN and CDR2 as SVGIG (reference sequence). The CDR3 consists of 15 residues. The J segment lost 5 bases and the V segment lost 4 bases, leaving 11 bases of the junction unmatched. The CDR3: CAWTAGGQGIHEQYF. The CDR3 DNA follows: TGTGCCTGGACCGCGGGGGGACAGGGGATCCACGAGCAGTACTTC.

The genes are TRBV5-1 and TRBJ1-2; D is uncertain. Germline CDR1 is SGHRS and CDR2 is YFSETQ. V lost 4 bases and J 2 bases, leaving 12 bases between the germline ends. The CDR3 has 14 amino acids. Written as DNA, the CDR3 is TGCGCCAGCAGCCCATCACCGGGAAACTATGGCTACACCTTC. Translation: CASSPSPGNYGYTF.

The chain combines TRBV6-5 with TRBJ1-3; no clear D. Germline CDR1 is MNHEY and CDR2 is SVGAGI. CDR3 length: 13 amino acids. Trimming stripped 7 bases from V and 4 bases from J, with 11 bases between. The CDR3 nucleotides are TGTGCCAGCACCCCCGTTTCGGGAAACACCATATATTTT. Its translation: CASTPVSGNTIYF.

This chain links TRBV6-2 or TRBV6-3 with TRBJ1-3; TRBD1 matches 8 bases. Germline V lookup: CDR1 MNHEY, CDR2 SVGEGT. The length of the CDR3 is 16 residues. The V and J ends lost 5 bases and 0 bases, in that order; junction bases with no gene match: 6. The CDR3 here is CASSARDRNSGNTIYF. CDR3 nucleotides: TGTGCCAGCAGTGCGCGGGACAGGAACTCTGGAAACACCATATATTTT.

The chain is built from TRBV18 and TRBJ2-7; D is possibly TRBD2 (5 bases). Trimming shortened V by 0 bases and J by 3 bases, and 9 bases separated the two germline ends. Germline lookup yields CDR1 KGHSH and CDR2 LQKENI. The CDR3 is 14 amino acids. The CDR3 loop reads CASSPPSGLYEQYF. The CDR3 DNA is TGTGCCAGCTCACCACCCAGCGGCCTCTACGAGCAGTACTTC.

A single count supports this clone. The DNA of the CDR3 is TGTGCCAGCAGCGTTGACCTAGCAGAGGCACGGGAGACCCAGTACTTC. It specifies CASSVDLAEARETQYF. The rearrangement joins TRBV7-6 to TRBJ2-5; D perhaps matches TRBD2 (5 bases). V lost 5 bases, J lost 5 bases, and 21 bases lay in between. Germline CDR1 SGHVS, CDR2 FNYEAQ. The CDR3 is 16 amino acids.

V and J are TRBV7-8 and TRBJ2-3; 8 bases map to TRBD2. There are 16 residues in the CDR3. Germline CDR1 reads SGHVS; CDR2 reads FQNEAQ. V lost 1 base to trimming and J lost 6 bases; unmatched junction nucleotides: 9. CDR3 sequence: CASSLGFGGGRDTQYF. The CDR3 bases are TGTGCCAGCAGCTTAGGATTCGGGGGGGGAAGGGATACGCAGTATTTT.